This record concerns one TCR beta chain sequence. Antigen unknown. The authors prepared UMI-labeled TRB cDNA libraries by 5' RACE. From its re-call of the 5' RACE reads, TCRdb lists each CDR3 protein once, without DNA. The sample table includes over 50,000 distinct CDR3 sequences. The data were obtained in a study of CXCR3-negative and CXCR3-positive naive CD8 T cells. Study observations and caveats: For CXCR3-positive naive cells, TRB CDR3s were more hydrophobic than those of CXCR3-negative naive cells.

The sequence came from a human donor in good health. Some clones in this sample may be carry-over from other donors' samples. Specimen: naive CXCR3+ CD8+ T cells from blood. Documented subset: CD45RO-CCR7+CD27+CD95- naive CD8+ T cells expressing CXCR3 (TNR3+).

CDR3 in amino acids: CSARRLAGNYEQYF. V usage is TRBV20-1 and J usage is TRBJ2-7; the D call of TRBD2 rests on TCRdb alone, since no DNA is present to check it. The CDR3 runs to 14 residues. Germline V gives CDR1 DFQATT, CDR2 SNEGSKA (reference sequence).